The 28 T cell receptor beta chains below come from one sample, sequenced in a study of blood T cell repertoires in COVID-19. Sequencing used immunoSEQ multiplex PCR; TCRdb keeps in-frame clones, though not all of them. The table shows 300,000 to 350,000 clones, with 90% occurring only once. Input material: peripheral blood. Source of these receptors: a woman in her thirties or forties with COVID-19, enrolled during active disease.

In the case of this clone: A junction end diverges from the germline sequence, so it may reflect a read error. The CDR3 is CASSLGQPAYNEQFF. CDR3 in DNA: TGTGCTAGCAGCTTGGGACAGCCTGCCTACAATGAGCAGTTCTTC. This chain connects TRBV7-7 to TRBJ2-1, with TRBD1 matching over 7 bases. The V gene's germline CDR1 is SSHAT and CDR2 FNYEAQ (reference sequence). CDR3 length: 15 residues.

The chain joins TRBV7-2 to TRBJ2-3; 7 nucleotides line up with TRBD2. CDR3 length: 17 residues. J gave up 4 bases and V 3 bases, and 13 bases lay outside the gene matches. Germline-derived CDR1 and CDR2 are SGHTA and FQGNSA. The CDR3 DNA reads TGTGCCAGCAGCTTCTCTAGCGGTGGTAGGTTCCCAGATACGCAGTATTTT. Encoded protein: CASSFSSGGRFPDTQYF.

The chain employs TRBV13 and TRBJ1-3; TRBD1 matches 7 bases. This CDR3 spans 16 amino acids. Per germline, CDR1 PRHDT and CDR2 FYEKMQ (reference sequence). V was pared by 0 bases and J by 0 bases, with 2 bases of the junction left unmatched. CDR3 DNA sequence: TGTGCCAGCAGCTTAGGACAGGGGAGCTCTGGAAACACCATATATTTT. Translating it yields CASSLGQGSSGNTIYF.

The chain couples TRBV19 to TRBJ1-1, with TRBD1 identical over 10 bases. V was clipped by 5 bases and J by 3 bases; unmatched bases: 12. Germline values: CDR1 LNHDA, CDR2 SQIVND (reference sequence). The length of the CDR3 is 17 residues. The CDR3 DNA follows: TGTGCCAGTAGTTCCCAACCGCCGGGACAGGGGTACACTGAAGCTTTCTTT. This codes for CASSSQPPGQGYTEAFF.

CDR3 amino acids: CASSRGQNSYGYTF. The CDR3 nucleotides read TGTGCCAGTAGTAGAGGACAGAACTCCTATGGCTACACCTTC. V usage is TRBV19 and J usage is TRBJ1-2; TRBD1 might be the D (6 bases). This CDR3 region has 14 residues. The V end lost 4 bases, the J end lost 4 bases, and 13 bases lay between the germline ends. Germline V gene data show CDR1 as LNHDA and CDR2 as SQIVND (reference sequence).

The CDR3 is CASSPFPGDYEQYF. DNA for the CDR3: TGTGCCAGCAGCCCCTTCCCAGGGGATTACGAGCAGTACTTC. The rearrangement joins TRBV7-3 to TRBJ2-7; possible D gene TRBD1, 6 bases. Trimming removed 5 bases from V and 4 bases from J, with 15 bases in between. Germline lookup yields CDR1 SGHTA and CDR2 FQGTGA. The CDR3 is made up of 14 amino acids. The variable domain in full, completed from reference TRBV7-3 and TRBJ2-7, reads GAGVSQTPSNKVTEKGKYVELRCDPISGHTALYWYRQSLGQGPEFLIYFQGTGAADDSGLPNDRFFAVRPEGSVSTLKIQRTERGDSAVYLCASSPFPGDYEQYFGPGTRLTVT.

The genes are TRBV2 and TRBJ2-1; 8 nucleotides agree with TRBD1. The CDR3 is 15 residues long. Trimming took 7 bases from V and 10 from J; bases not matched to a gene: 15. CDR1 is SNHLY and CDR2 is FYNNEI in the germline V gene. CDR3 in DNA: TGTGCCAGCACCCAGAGAGGGACAGGTCGTGGGGAGCAGTTCTTC. It codes for CASTQRGTGRGEQFF.

The chain combines TRBV6-5 with TRBJ2-7, with TRBD2 as a possible D gene (5 bases). The CDR3 consists of 14 residues. Germline V CDR1 and CDR2: MNHEY, SVGAGI. The V end was cut by 6 bases, the J end by 0 bases, with 12 bases between. The CDR3 nucleotides are TGTGCCAGCAGAGATAGCGCAAGCTCCTACGAGCAGTACTTC. This translates into CASRDSASSYEQYF.

The genes are TRBV5-4 and TRBJ2-7, with 8 positions matching TRBD2. Per the germline V gene, CDR1 is SGHNT and CDR2 is YYREEE (reference sequence). This CDR3 region has 15 residues. V gave up 0 bases and J gave up 2 bases; unmatched junction bases: 4. As DNA, the CDR3 is TGTGCCAGCAGCTTGGTCGGGCGGGGGGCCTACGAGCAGTACTTC. Its protein product is CASSLVGRGAYEQYF.

The chain couples TRBV29-1 to TRBJ2-5, with D maybe TRBD1 (5 bases). Germline lookup yields CDR1 SQVTM and CDR2 ANQGSEA. Trimming took 2 bases from V and 4 from J, leaving 5 bases between them. The CDR3 is 11 residues long. The chain's CDR3 is CSVERGETQYF. DNA of the CDR3: TGCAGCGTTGAAAGGGGAGAGACCCAGTACTTC.

The V and J genes are TRBV11-1 and TRBJ2-2, with D possibly TRBD1 on 6 matching bases. V lost 5 bases and J 6 bases, leaving 19 bases between the germline ends. This CDR3 is 16 amino acids long. The germline V gene has CDR1 SGHAT and CDR2 FQDESV (reference sequence). The CDR3 bases are TGTGCCAGCAGCCGCCCAGAGGGGACACTGTCCGGGGAGCTGTTTTTT. Its translation is CASSRPEGTLSGELFF.

The rearrangement joins TRBV5-7 to TRBJ2-1; D gene unclear. TRBV5-7 qualifies as an ORF whose function is uncertain. Trimming removed 2 bases from V and 3 bases from J, with 15 bases in between. This CDR3 is 16 amino acids long. The CDR3 region is CASSLSTVGSYNEQFF. The DNA of the CDR3 is TGTGCCAGCAGCTTAAGCACGGTCGGTAGCTACAATGAGCAGTTCTTC.

The genes are TRBV4-3 and TRBJ1-5, with 8 bases identical to TRBD1. Germline CDR1 reads LGHNA; CDR2 reads YSLEER. The V and J ends lost 0 bases and 6 bases, in that order; junction bases with no gene match: 10. This CDR3 is built from 17 residues. CDR3 sequence: CASSQERDRTFAQPQHF. The CDR3 DNA sequence: TGCGCCAGCAGCCAAGAACGGGACAGGACGTTCGCTCAGCCCCAGCATTTT.

This clone was seen once. The J gene is TRBJ1-2, the V gene TRBV3-1 (or the pseudogene TRBV3-2); 7 positions match TRBD1. Germline V lookup: CDR1 LGHDT, CDR2 YNNKEL (reference sequence). Trimming cost V 5 bases and J 3 bases; bases outside gene matches: 6. The CDR3 has 14 residues. The CDR3: CASSLGGLDYGYTF. In DNA form, the CDR3 reads TGTGCCAGCAGCTTAGGGGGCCTGGACTATGGCTACACCTTC.

This CDR3 reads CASRGQELNTGELFF. DNA of the CDR3: TGTGCCAGCAGGGGACAGGAACTGAACACCGGGGAGCTGTTTTTT. V is TRBV6-6 and J is TRBJ2-2; 8 positions match TRBD1. Trimming cost V 6 bases and J 1 base; bases outside gene matches: 4. This CDR3 spans 15 amino acids. Germline V gives CDR1 MNHNY, CDR2 SVGAGI (reference sequence).

V usage is TRBV20-1 and J usage is TRBJ1-1; D remains unclear. CDR3 length equals 11 residues. Looked up from germline, CDR1 is DFQATT and CDR2 is SNEGSKA (reference sequence). V was clipped by 0 bases and J by 7 bases, with 6 bases between them. CDR3 amino acids: CSARDGSEAFF. CDR3 coding DNA: TGCAGTGCTAGAGATGGCAGTGAAGCTTTCTTT.

The CDR3 reads CSVFGTGGTDTQYF. For the CDR3, the DNA is TGCAGCGTTTTCGGGACAGGGGGCACAGATACGCAGTATTTT. This sequence joins TRBV29-1 and TRBJ2-3, with TRBD1 matching 10 bases. Germline loops: CDR1 SQVTM, CDR2 ANQGSEA. This CDR3 is built from 14 residues. Losses at the gene ends were 5 bases for V and 1 base for J; bases not matched to a gene: 3.

The chain is built from TRBV29-1 and TRBJ2-7, with TRBD1 matching 7 bases. There are 12 residues in the CDR3. The trim removed 6 bases at V and 9 bases at J, leaving 11 bases unmatched. Germline CDR1 is SQVTM and CDR2 is ANQGSEA. CDR3 sequence reads: CSVRRDSLGQYF. The CDR3 coding sequence is TGCAGCGTCAGACGGGACAGCCTGGGGCAGTACTTC.

The V call is TRBV11-1, the J call TRBJ1-1, with a weak D call TRBD1 (6 bases). With 6 bases removed from V and 8 bases from J, the gap between germline ends came to 13 bases. Per germline, CDR1 SGHAT and CDR2 FQDESV (reference sequence). CDR3 size: 12 residues. DNA for the CDR3: TGTGCCAGCAGTCGGACAGAGGCAGAAGCTTTCTTT. This sequence encodes CASSRTEAEAFF.

This clone has a single count. The J gene is TRBJ2-5, the V gene TRBV19; 12 nucleotides line up with TRBD2. Germline loops: CDR1 LNHDA, CDR2 SQIVND (reference sequence). The CDR3 runs 15 residues. Trimming cost V 5 bases and J 3 bases; bases outside gene matches: 4. The CDR3 here is CASSLRLAGEETQYF. The CDR3 bases are TGTGCCAGTAGTCTCAGACTAGCGGGAGAAGAGACCCAGTACTTC.

This chain joins TRBV27 and TRBJ2-5, with 7 positions matching TRBD1. The V gene's germline CDR1 is MNHEY and CDR2 SMNVEV (reference sequence). The CDR3 has 15 residues. With V trimmed by 5 bases and J by 4 bases, 10 bases remained unmatched. CDR3 sequence reads: CASSTRQGPGETQYF. CDR3 sequence (DNA): TGTGCCAGCAGTACACGACAGGGTCCTGGAGAGACCCAGTACTTC.

CDR3: CASSKQGSQPQHF. The CDR3 coding sequence is TGTGCCAGCTCTAAACAGGGAAGTCAGCCCCAGCATTTT. This sequence joins TRBV28 and TRBJ1-5, with D possibly being TRBD1 (6 bases). In germline, CDR1 is MDHEN, CDR2 SYDVKM. The length of the CDR3 is 13 residues. V lost 8 bases and J lost 6, with 14 bases in between.

V is TRBV4-3 and J is TRBJ2-7, with 8 bases that match TRBD2. The trim removed 0 bases at V and 4 bases at J, leaving 8 bases unmatched. This CDR3 region has 16 residues. Germline assignment: CDR1 LGHNA and CDR2 YSLEER. In nucleotides, the CDR3 is TGCGCCAGCAGCCAAGATCGACTAGCGTTTCTTTACGAGCAGTACTTC. Its protein product is CASSQDRLAFLYEQYF.

J is TRBJ2-5 and V is TRBV19; D is undetermined. Germline V gene data show CDR1 as LNHDA and CDR2 as SQIVND (reference sequence). This CDR3 spans 16 amino acids. Trimming took off 8 bases at V and 4 bases at J, with 23 bases between the two ends. CDR3 amino acids: CASSPRRGVVVETQYF. The CDR3 nucleotides are TGTGCCAGTTCCCCCAGAAGAGGAGTTGTAGTAGAGACCCAGTACTTC.

This clone was seen at least ten times. The V gene is TRBV3-1 (or the pseudogene TRBV3-2), the J gene TRBJ1-2; D uncertain. Trimming pared 4 bases from V and 3 bases from J, leaving 9 bases between. The CDR3 runs to 13 residues. Looked up from germline, CDR1 is LGHDT and CDR2 is YNNKEL (reference sequence). The CDR3 region has the DNA TGTGCCAGCAGCCCTGCACTGGACTATGGCTACACCTTC. As protein: CASSPALDYGYTF.

This chain links TRBV28 with TRBJ1-3; 9 nucleotides agree with TRBD1. Trimming at V came to 6 bases and at J to 6 bases, leaving 6 bases not matched to a gene. CDR1 is MDHEN and CDR2 is SYDVKM in the germline V gene. CDR3 length: 14 amino acids. Written as DNA, the CDR3 is TGTGCCAGCAGCCAAACAGGGGGCGCAAACACCATATATTTT. Amino acids: CASSQTGGANTIYF.

V usage is TRBV9 and J usage is TRBJ2-7; 9 positions agree with TRBD2. Germline V lookup: CDR1 SGDLS, CDR2 YYNGEE. The V gene end was trimmed by 2 bases and the J gene end by 5 bases; junction bases not matched to a gene: 14. This CDR3 has 17 amino acids. DNA of the CDR3: TGTGCCAGCAGCGTGGATCTGACTAGCGGAGTCTTAAACGAGCAGTACTTC. As protein: CASSVDLTSGVLNEQYF.

CDR3 amino acids: CASSKEIGQGVHTQYF. CDR3 nucleotides: TGTGCCAGCAGCAAAGAAATTGGACAGGGAGTCCATACGCAGTATTTT. The rearrangement links TRBV21-1 to TRBJ2-3; the table calls TRBD1, which could not be checked here. TRBV21-1 is a pseudogene segment. The CDR3 consists of 16 residues.